This T cell receptor (beta chain) stems from a study of blood T cell repertoires in COVID-19. Clones were read by immunoSEQ multiplex PCR, and TCRdb kept only the in-frame ones, dropping some. The repertoire holds 140,000 or so clones, with 70% to 90% as singletons. The CDR3 runs to 15 residues. V shed 4 bases, J shed 7 bases, and the junction held 4 bases outside the gene matches. Germline CDR1 SGHNT, CDR2 YYREEE (reference sequence). The sequencing input was peripheral blood. The sequence came from a human donor with acute or convalescent COVID-19. The donor label of this sample is uncertain. V is TRBV5-4 and J is TRBJ1-6; 11 bases are a match to TRBD1. The DNA for the CDR3 is TGTGCCAGCAGCCCGGGACAGGGGGTGAATTCACCCCTCCACTTT. Residues: CASSPGQGVNSPLHF.